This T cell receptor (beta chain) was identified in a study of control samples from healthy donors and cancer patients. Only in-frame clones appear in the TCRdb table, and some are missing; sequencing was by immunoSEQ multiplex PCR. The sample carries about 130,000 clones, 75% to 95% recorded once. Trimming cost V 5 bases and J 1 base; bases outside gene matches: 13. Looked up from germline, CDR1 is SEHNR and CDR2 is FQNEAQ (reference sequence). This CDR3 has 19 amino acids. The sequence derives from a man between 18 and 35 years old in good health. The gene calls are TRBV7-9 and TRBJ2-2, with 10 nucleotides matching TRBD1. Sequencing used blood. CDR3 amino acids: CASSPTPGQGSLNTGELFF. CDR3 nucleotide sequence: TGTGCCAGCAGCCCGACGCCGGGACAGGGGAGTTTGAACACCGGGGAGCTGTTTTTT.